This TCR beta chain was captured by sequencing in a study of neoadjuvant anti-PD-1 for oral cavity cancer. This clone was counted ten times or more. Time point here: after neoadjuvant nivolumab, at surgical resection. These newly diagnosed stage II-IVA oral cavity squamous cell carcinoma patients had no prior systemic or radiation treatment. Patients had HPV-negative, locally advanced oral cavity squamous cell carcinoma. Two replicates per tumor sample, mostly from roughly 5 ug of genomic DNA. Assay: immunoSEQ multiplex PCR; the TCRdb copy retains only in-frame clones and omits some. The sample holds 20,000 to 25,000 clones, more than 40% seen once. Trimming removed 7 bases at V and 5 bases at J, with 14 bases between. The CDR3 is 13 amino acids. Germline CDR1 LNHDA, CDR2 SQIVND (reference sequence).

This specimen consisted of tumor tissue, obtained after nivolumab (anti-PD-1) treatment. The TCR originated in a person aged 35-79 years with oral cavity squamous cell carcinoma. The V and J genes are TRBV19 and TRBJ2-5; D is possibly TRBD1 (6 bases). The DNA of the CDR3 is TGTGCCAGTAAAGCCACAGGGCGGGAGACCCAGTACTTC. Translated: CASKATGRETQYF.